This T cell receptor beta chain was recovered during a study of CD8 T cells in ankylosing spondylitis. V was trimmed by 2 bases and J by 10 bases, leaving 12 bases between them. The CDR3 has 14 residues. Germline CDR1 MNHEY, CDR2 SMNVEV (reference sequence). TCRdb ran MiXCR on the 5' RACE reads and lists one entry per CDR3 protein. The data hold approximately 92,000 distinct CDR3 sequences, with about 9.1% observed a single time. At least ten counts were recorded for this clonotype. Material: blood, either unsorted or a sorted T cell fraction (not recorded which). The V gene is TRBV27, the J gene TRBJ1-6; D unclear. The sequence was collected from a male donor with ankylosing spondylitis or in good health (not recorded which). Written as DNA, the CDR3 is TGTGCCAGCAGTTTACTGGGGTATGAGTCACCCCTCCACTTT. Translation: CASSLLGYESPLHF.